Following are 20 T cell receptor beta chains from one sample sequenced in a study of Graves' ophthalmopathy and Graves' hyperthyroidism. Amplification of the TCR beta CDR3 regions used RNA transcripts (as template). HTBI primers primed a first-round RT-PCR, and a second-round multiplex PCR followed. TCRdb ran MiXCR on the multiplex PCR reads and lists one entry per CDR3 protein. The table shows 300,000 to 400,000 distinct CDR3 sequences, with approximately 18% occurring only once. Input material: peripheral blood. These receptors came from an adult woman with stable Graves' hyperthyroidism.

In its sample, this clonotype was seen a few times. This chain links TRBV9 with TRBJ2-2; TRBD2 aligns across 9 bases. The CDR3 has 18 amino acids. Germline CDR1 SGDLS, CDR2 YYNGEE. J gave up 2 bases and V 3 bases, and 11 bases lay outside the gene matches. CDR3 protein: CASSAELGTSYNTGELFF. CDR3 DNA: TGTGCCAGCAGCGCCGAACTCGGGACTAGCTACAACACCGGGGAGCTGTTTTTT. Based on the CDR3 plus reference TRBV9 and TRBJ2-2, the full variable domain is DSGVTQTPKHLITATGQRVTLRCSPRSGDLSVYWYQQSLDQGLQFLIQYYNGEERAKGNILERFSAQQFPDLHSELNLSSLELGDSALYFCASSAELGTSYNTGELFFGEGSRLTVL.

On this clonotype: A single base separates this from a much larger clone, so it may be a read error. This rearrangement joins TRBV20-1 to TRBJ2-2, with a weak D call TRBD2 (6 bases). Germline CDR1 reads DFQATT; CDR2 reads SNEGSKA (reference sequence). The CDR3 totals 14 residues. CDR3 in DNA: TGCAGTGCTGAAACGGAGCGGGCCACCGGGGAGCTGTGTTTT. Its protein is CSAETERATGELCF.

About this clonotype: This may come from a read error, since a much larger clone is one base off. The V call is TRBV20-1, the J call TRBJ2-6; 9 nucleotides line up with TRBD1. The CDR3 is 15 residues long. CDR1 is DFQATT, CDR2 SNEGSKA, per germline (reference sequence). CDR3 DNA sequence: TGCAGTGCCACAGGGGGCCGACGAGGGGCCAACGTCCTGAGTTTC. It codes for CSATGGRRGANVLSF.

The J gene is TRBJ1-1, the V gene TRBV29-1; TRBD1 agrees at 9 bases. The CDR3 length is 14 residues. Germline trimming cut 3 bases from V and 4 bases from J; bases unmatched to any gene: 6. In germline, CDR1 is SQVTM, CDR2 ANQGSEA. The CDR3 protein is CSVDTGGRGTEAFF. Written as DNA, the CDR3 is TGCAGCGTTGATACAGGGGGCAGGGGCACTGAAGCTTTCTTT.

This clonotype appeared many times. The chain recombines TRBV11-3 with TRBJ2-4; the D gene is possibly TRBD2 (5 bases). Looked up from germline, CDR1 is SGHNT and CDR2 is YENEEA. Trimming removed 1 base at V and 2 bases at J, with 12 bases between. This CDR3 has 16 amino acids. CDR3 sequence reads: CASSLVLEGPKNIQYF. As DNA, the CDR3 is TGTGCCAGCAGCTTAGTGCTTGAGGGCCCCAAAAACATTCAGTACTTC.

This clonotype was counted many times. The gene calls are TRBV20-1 and TRBJ1-6, with no clear D. The CDR3 totals 16 residues. Trimming took 3 bases from V and 6 from J, leaving 18 bases between them. Looked up from germline, CDR1 is DFQATT and CDR2 is SNEGSKA (reference sequence). CDR3 in DNA: TGCAGTGCTAGCCGGGTCCCGGTAACACTTAATTCACCCCTCCACTTT. As protein: CSASRVPVTLNSPLHF.

This clonotype was detected ten times or more. The rearrangement links TRBV11-1 to TRBJ2-5; D perhaps matches TRBD2 (6 bases). The CDR3 runs to 17 residues. Germline V gene lookup returns CDR1 SGHAT and CDR2 FQDESV (reference sequence). V lost 4 bases and J lost 3, with 21 bases in between. DNA for the CDR3: TGTGCCAGCAGCTCACCCGCCGGCGGGACTCATAAAGAGACCCAGTACTTC. Protein sequence: CASSSPAGGTHKETQYF.

The chain joins TRBV29-1 to TRBJ2-5; maybe TRBD2 (5 bases). The CDR3 covers 14 residues. The V and J ends lost 4 bases and 5 bases respectively, with 17 bases between them. CDR1 is SQVTM, CDR2 ANQGSEA, per germline. The CDR3 DNA reads TGCAGCGTTGGCGGAGGCAGGCCACGGGAGACCCAGTACTTC. This encodes CSVGGGRPRETQYF.

This clonotype was observed many times. The CDR3 is CASSGGPGFLFEQYF. The CDR3 region has the DNA TGTGCCAGCAGCGGGGGACCCGGATTCTTATTCGAGCAGTACTTC. The chain recombines TRBV6-1 with TRBJ2-7; a weak D match, TRBD2 (6 bases). V was clipped by 6 bases and J by 6 bases, with 21 bases between them. Per the germline V gene, CDR1 is MNHNS and CDR2 is SASEGT. The CDR3 loop spans 15 amino acids.

This clonotype was found many times. The chain employs TRBV5-1 and TRBJ2-7; perhaps D is TRBD1 or TRBD2 (5 bases each). Trimming cost V 3 bases and J 1 base, with 8 bases left between them. The CDR3 has 13 residues. The germline CDR1 and CDR2 sequences are SGHRS and YFSETQ. The CDR3 DNA reads TGCGCCAGCAGCTACAGGACTTCCTACGAGCAGTACTTC. Protein product: CASSYRTSYEQYF.

In its sample, this clonotype was seen many times. This chain links TRBV30 with TRBJ2-7; D not certain. Trimming cost V 0 bases and J 2 bases, with 14 bases left between them. This CDR3 contains 15 residues. Germline-derived CDR1 and CDR2 are GTSNPN and SVGIG (reference sequence). For the CDR3, the DNA is TGTGCCTGGAGTGTACCCCCAAAGAGGCCCTACGAGCAGTACTTC. Protein: CAWSVPPKRPYEQYF.

This chain links TRBV27 with TRBJ1-5; 9 nucleotides line up with TRBD1. Trimming cost V 5 bases and J 7 bases; bases outside gene matches: 6. CDR3 length: 14 residues. Germline CDR1 is MNHEY and CDR2 is SMNVEV (reference sequence). CDR3 amino acids: CASSPGQGMQPQHF. In DNA, the CDR3 is TGTGCCAGCAGTCCGGGACAGGGTATGCAGCCCCAGCATTTT.

This clonotype was observed many times. The V gene is TRBV2, the J gene TRBJ1-1; TRBD1 is a possible D gene (6 bases). The ends were cut back, 6 bases at V and 0 bases at J, with 8 bases in the middle. Looked up from germline, CDR1 is SNHLY and CDR2 is FYNNEI. The length of the CDR3 is 13 residues. The DNA of the CDR3 is TGTGCCAGCAGCGGACAGATGAACACTGAAGCTTTCTTT. This encodes CASSGQMNTEAFF.

This clonotype has a single count. The V call is TRBV6-1, the J call TRBJ2-7; no definite D call. Deletions cut 4 bases from V and 0 bases from J, with 7 bases between. There are 13 residues in the CDR3. Germline CDR1 reads MNHNS; CDR2 reads SASEGT. The CDR3 nucleotides are TGTGCCAGCAGTGCGAGTATCTCCTACGAGCAGTACTTC. Its protein product is CASSASISYEQYF.

This clonotype was counted many times. This rearrangement joins TRBV6-4 to TRBJ1-6, with TRBD1 matching over 10 bases. The J segment lost 8 bases and the V segment lost 6 bases, leaving 1 base of the junction unmatched. Germline CDR1 is MRHNA and CDR2 is SNTAGT. The length of the CDR3 is 13 residues. The CDR3 spells CASSGTGDSPLHF. The DNA for the CDR3 is TGTGCCAGCAGCGGGACAGGGGATTCACCCCTCCACTTT.

The table lists this clonotype with many counts. V and J are TRBV18 and TRBJ1-5; D possibly corresponds to TRBD1 (6 bases). V lost 2 bases and J lost 2, with 7 bases in between. The germline gives CDR1 KGHSH, CDR2 LQKENI. The CDR3 has 14 residues. In nucleotides, the CDR3 is TGTGCCAGCTCACCAGACAGGCGCAATCAGCCCCAGCATTTT. This sequence encodes CASSPDRRNQPQHF.

This clonotype was seen at least ten times. The genes are TRBV28 and TRBJ1-1, with 12 bases identical to TRBD1. The CDR3 spans 13 residues. The germline V gene encodes CDR1 MDHEN and CDR2 SYDVKM. V trimming: 3 bases; J trimming: 11 bases; junction bases outside the gene matches: 4. The CDR3 bases are TGTGCCAGCAGTTTCTTGGGACAGGGGGCGGCTTTCTTT. Translation gives CASSFLGQGAAFF.

This clonotype came up a few times. The J gene is TRBJ2-2, the V gene TRBV7-9; D unresolved. Trimming cost V 5 bases and J 4 bases, with 8 bases left between them. The CDR3 length is 13 residues. Germline values: CDR1 SEHNR, CDR2 FQNEAQ (reference sequence). Here the CDR3 reads CASSNDFTGELFF. The CDR3 coding sequence is TGTGCCAGCAGCAATGACTTCACCGGGGAGCTGTTTTTT.

This clonotype was recorded at least ten times. The rearrangement joins TRBV29-1 to TRBJ2-5; D might be TRBD1 or TRBD2, each matching 5 bases. Trimming removed 5 bases from V and 4 bases from J, with 11 bases in between. CDR3 size: 12 residues. Germline CDR1 and CDR2: SQVTM and ANQGSEA. CDR3 region: CSVLGAGETQYF. CDR3 sequence (DNA): TGCAGCGTTCTAGGGGCGGGAGAGACCCAGTACTTC.

This clonotype came up many times. This rearrangement joins TRBV4-1 to TRBJ2-5, with 10 bases aligning to TRBD1. CDR3 length: 16 residues. In germline, CDR1 is MGHRA, CDR2 YSYEKL. V was clipped by 3 bases and J by 1 base; unmatched bases: 5. The CDR3 DNA reads TGCGCCAGCAGCCACGGGACAGGGGCCACCCAAGAGACCCAGTACTTC. Translated, it gives CASSHGTGATQETQYF.